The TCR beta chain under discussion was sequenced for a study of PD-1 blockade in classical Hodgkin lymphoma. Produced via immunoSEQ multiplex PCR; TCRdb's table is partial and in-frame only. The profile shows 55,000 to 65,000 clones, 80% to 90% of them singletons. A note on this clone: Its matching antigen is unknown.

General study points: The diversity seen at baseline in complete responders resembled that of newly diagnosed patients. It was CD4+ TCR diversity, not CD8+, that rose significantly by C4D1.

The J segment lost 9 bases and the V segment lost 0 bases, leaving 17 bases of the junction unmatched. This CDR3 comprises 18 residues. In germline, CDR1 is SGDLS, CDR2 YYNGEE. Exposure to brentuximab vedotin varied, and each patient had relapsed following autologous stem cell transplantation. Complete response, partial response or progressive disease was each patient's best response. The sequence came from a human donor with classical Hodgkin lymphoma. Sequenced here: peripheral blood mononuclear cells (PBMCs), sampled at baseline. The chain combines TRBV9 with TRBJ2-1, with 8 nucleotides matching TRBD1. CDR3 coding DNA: TGTGCCAGCAGCGTAGGGCAGGGGGCGCGAACCGACCCTGTTGAGCAGTTCTTC. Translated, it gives CASSVGQGARTDPVEQFF.